This TCR beta chain was captured by sequencing in a study of beta chain features in type 1 diabetes. Overall study context: There was similarity between patients and healthy donors in age, gender and cell yields.

The study's findings and limits: Type 1 diabetes patients had TCRB CDR3s that were shorter (moderately but significantly so) in all four CD4+ subsets. There was a possibility that cDNA sequencing over-represented cells with high TCR expression.

Expressed TCRB transcripts were sequenced after all isolated RNA was converted to cDNA. TCRdb keeps only in-frame clones here, not all; method: immunoSEQ multiplex PCR. The sample lists about 260,000 clones; 24% were seen once. Notes on this clone: What it binds is unknown.

This CDR3 has 17 amino acids. Trimming removed 0 bases from V and 0 bases from J, with 14 bases in between. Per germline, CDR1 MGHRA and CDR2 YSYEKL. The chain combines TRBV4-1 with TRBJ2-5; D perhaps matches TRBD2 (6 bases). This sequence was found in a woman aged 30 to 39 with type 1 diabetes. Source material: naive CD4+ T cells from blood. The chain's CDR3 is CASSQDEGTAYQETQYF. The DNA of the CDR3 is TGCGCCAGCAGCCAAGATGAGGGGACTGCGTACCAAGAGACCCAGTACTTC.